One and the same sample provided the 14 T cell receptor beta chains below, sequenced in a study of blood T cell dynamics during melanoma immunotherapy. Time point here: week 3, after first cycle of checkpoint inhibitor. Assay used: immunoSEQ multiplex PCR; TCRdb lists only in-frame clones, some missing. Counted here are some 4,900 clones, roughly 90% occurring once; the ten biggest clones make up about 31%. Specimen: blood, collected from a patient treated with checkpoint blockade. The receptors derive from a human donor with melanoma.

The chain has TRBV7-8 and TRBJ2-1; 9 bases map to TRBD1. The CDR3 extends over 16 amino acids. Germline lookup yields CDR1 SGHVS and CDR2 FQNEAQ. With 1 base clipped from V and 8 bases from J, the junction kept 9 bases outside the gene matches. The CDR3 here is CASSLEGGTGGYEQFF. In DNA form, the CDR3 reads TGTGCCAGCAGCTTAGAGGGCGGAACAGGGGGCTATGAGCAGTTCTTC.

This clone was seen a single time. This chain connects TRBV19 to TRBJ2-6; D not certain. From germline, CDR1 is LNHDA and CDR2 SQIVND (reference sequence). This CDR3 comprises 16 residues. V lost 2 bases, J lost 0 bases, and 8 bases lay in between. The CDR3 protein is CASSILLTSGANVLTF. In DNA form, the CDR3 reads TGTGCCAGTAGTATACTACTTACCTCTGGGGCCAACGTCCTGACTTTC.

The V and J genes are TRBV27 and TRBJ2-1, with 10 nucleotides matching TRBD2. In germline, CDR1 is MNHEY, CDR2 SMNVEV (reference sequence). The J segment lost 6 bases and the V segment lost 7 bases, leaving 6 bases of the junction unmatched. CDR3 length: 14 amino acids. The CDR3 sequence is CASTPGLAFNEQFF. As DNA, the CDR3 is TGTGCCAGCACCCCGGGACTAGCGTTCAATGAGCAGTTCTTC.

The genes are TRBV7-2 and TRBJ2-1; TRBD2 is a possible D gene (7 bases). Looked up from germline, CDR1 is SGHTA and CDR2 is FQGNSA. The CDR3 spans 15 residues. The V end lost 5 bases, the J end lost 4 bases, and 15 bases lay between the germline ends. The CDR3 here is CASSQASGTYNEQFF. The CDR3 DNA is TGTGCCAGCAGCCAAGCAAGCGGGACATACAATGAGCAGTTCTTC.

The chain is built from TRBV19 and TRBJ2-5; 7 nucleotides line up with TRBD1. With 4 bases clipped from V and 9 bases from J, the junction kept 5 bases outside the gene matches. The CDR3 runs 12 residues. Germline CDR1 LNHDA, CDR2 SQIVND (reference sequence). The CDR3 sequence is CASSTGQGAQYF. The CDR3 DNA is TGTGCCAGTAGTACCGGCCAGGGGGCCCAGTACTTC. Full variable domain (missing parts from reference TRBV19 and TRBJ2-5): DGGITQSPKYLFRKEGQNVTLSCEQNLNHDAMYWYRQDPGQGLRLIYYSQIVNDFQKGDIAEGYSVSREKKESFPLTVTSAQKNPTAFYLCASSTGQGAQYFGPGTRLLVL.

The chain employs TRBV20-1 and TRBJ1-2; D call uncertain. CDR1 is DFQATT, CDR2 SNEGSKA, per germline (reference sequence). The CDR3 is 11 amino acids. V shed 0 bases and J shed 8 bases, with 7 bases lying between them. As DNA, the CDR3 is TGCAGTGCTAGAGATCCTGGCGGCTACACCTTC. Translated: CSARDPGGYTF.

The chain has TRBV19 and TRBJ2-7, with 13 bases matching TRBD2. This CDR3 is built from 14 residues. CDR1 and CDR2 (germline): LNHDA, SQIVND (reference sequence). V shed 6 bases and J 3 bases; nucleotides not matched to a gene: 2. The CDR3 DNA follows: TGTGCCAGTAGGTGGACTAGCGGGAGCTACGAGCAGTACTTC. Its translation: CASRWTSGSYEQYF.

The table lists this clone with a count of one. The V call is TRBV5-1, the J call TRBJ2-7, with 9 positions matching TRBD2. CDR1 SGHRS and CDR2 YFSETQ come from the germline V gene. The CDR3 loop spans 15 amino acids. With V trimmed by 3 bases and J by 3 bases, 7 bases remained unmatched. Written as DNA, the CDR3 is TGCGCCAGCAGCTCGACTAGCGGTAGGTTCTACGAGCAGTACTTC. It is translated as CASSSTSGRFYEQYF.

This CDR3 is CASSWDPNSPLHF. DNA for the CDR3: TGTGCCAGCAGCTGGGATCCTAATTCACCCCTCCACTTT. The chain combines TRBV7-9 with TRBJ1-6, with unresolved D. The CDR3 sequence is 13 residues long. Germline CDR1 and CDR2: SEHNR and FQNEAQ (reference sequence). The V gene lost 4 bases and the J gene lost 6 bases, with 7 bases spanning the gap.

V is TRBV6-1 and J is TRBJ2-3; the D gene is possibly TRBD1 (6 bases). V lost 1 base to trimming and J lost 8 bases, with 10 bases between them. The germline V gene has CDR1 MNHNS and CDR2 SASEGT. CDR3 length: 13 amino acids. As DNA, the CDR3 is TGTGCCAGCAGTGAAGATCGAGGGGGTACGCAGTATTTT. This encodes CASSEDRGGTQYF.

The chain combines TRBV5-4 with TRBJ2-7; 8 nucleotides line up with TRBD2. This CDR3 contains 15 residues. With 2 bases clipped from V and 4 bases from J, the junction kept 8 bases outside the gene matches. The germline gives CDR1 SGHNT, CDR2 YYREEE (reference sequence). As DNA, the CDR3 is TGTGCCAGCAGCTTACCCTCCGGGACTAGTTACGAGCAGTACTTC. It specifies CASSLPSGTSYEQYF.

The chain recombines TRBV9 with TRBJ1-5, with D perhaps TRBD1 (5 bases). The CDR3 covers 14 residues. The V gene's germline CDR1 is SGDLS and CDR2 YYNGEE. With 3 bases removed from V and 0 bases from J, the gap between germline ends came to 7 bases. CDR3: CASSGGDSNQPQHF. CDR3 bases: TGTGCCAGCAGCGGGGGGGATAGCAATCAGCCCCAGCATTTT.

This clone was seen once. The chain has TRBV25-1 and TRBJ2-5; no reliable D call. Trimming stripped 1 base from V and 4 bases from J, with 10 bases between. This CDR3 contains 14 residues. Germline assignment: CDR1 MGHDK and CDR2 SYGVNS. The CDR3 sequence is CASSEFANVETQYF. CDR3 in DNA: TGTGCCAGCAGTGAATTTGCGAATGTAGAGACCCAGTACTTC.

This chain uses TRBV5-4 with TRBJ1-2; weak D call: TRBD1 (5 bases). Germline loops: CDR1 SGHNT, CDR2 YYREEE (reference sequence). This CDR3 contains 13 residues. V lost 4 bases to trimming and J lost 3 bases, with 10 bases between them. CDR3 loop: CASSRVGDYGYTF. The CDR3, as DNA: TGTGCCAGCAGCAGGGTAGGGGACTATGGCTACACCTTC.